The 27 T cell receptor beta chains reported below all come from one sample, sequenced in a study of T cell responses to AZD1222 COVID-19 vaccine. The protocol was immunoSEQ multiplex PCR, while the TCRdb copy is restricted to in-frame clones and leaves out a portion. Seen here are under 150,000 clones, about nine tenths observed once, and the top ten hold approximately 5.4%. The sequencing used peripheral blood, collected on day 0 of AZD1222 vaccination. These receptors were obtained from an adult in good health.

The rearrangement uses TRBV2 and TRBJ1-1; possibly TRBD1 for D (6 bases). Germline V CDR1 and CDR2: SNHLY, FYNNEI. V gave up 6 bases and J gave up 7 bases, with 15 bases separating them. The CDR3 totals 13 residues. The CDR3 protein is CASSSRQEIEAFF. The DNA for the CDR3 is TGTGCCAGCAGCAGTAGACAGGAGATTGAAGCTTTCTTT.

The CDR3 coding sequence is TGTGCCAGCAGCGCGGGACTAGCGGGCACCGGGGAGCTGTTTTTT. Translating it yields CASSAGLAGTGELFF. The chain employs TRBV5-4 and TRBJ2-2, with 12 positions matching TRBD2. Germline V lookup: CDR1 SGHNT, CDR2 YYREEE (reference sequence). This CDR3 is 15 amino acids long. Trimming at V came to 4 bases and at J to 4 bases, leaving 2 bases not matched to a gene. Drawing the rest from reference TRBV5-4 and TRBJ2-2, the complete variable domain is ETGVTQSPTHLIKTRGQQVTLRCSSQSGHNTVSWYQQALGQGPQFIFQYYREEENGRGNFPPRFSGLQFPNYSSELNVNALELDDSALYLCASSAGLAGTGELFFGEGSRLTVL.

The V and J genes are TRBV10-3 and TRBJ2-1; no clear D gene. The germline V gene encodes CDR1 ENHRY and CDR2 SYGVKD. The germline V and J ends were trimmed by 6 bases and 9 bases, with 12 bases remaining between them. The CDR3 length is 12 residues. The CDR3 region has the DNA TGTGCCATCAGCGGTTCCCTAGGTGAGCAGTTCTTC. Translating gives CAISGSLGEQFF.

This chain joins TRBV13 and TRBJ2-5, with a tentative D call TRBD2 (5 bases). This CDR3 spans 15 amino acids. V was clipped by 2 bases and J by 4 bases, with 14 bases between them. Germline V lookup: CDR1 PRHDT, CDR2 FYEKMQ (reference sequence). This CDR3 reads CASSLKRVGRETQYF. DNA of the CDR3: TGTGCCAGCAGCTTAAAAAGGGTTGGGAGAGAGACCCAGTACTTC. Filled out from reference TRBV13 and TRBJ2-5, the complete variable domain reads AAGVIQSPRHLIKEKRETATLKCYPIPRHDTVYWYQQGPGQDPQFLISFYEKMQSDKGSIPDRFSAQQFSDYHSELNMSSLELGDSALYFCASSLKRVGRETQYFGPGTRLLVL.

In DNA, the CDR3 is TGTGCCAGCAGTGAACCAAGCACAGATACGCAGTATTTT. Residues: CASSEPSTDTQYF. This sequence joins TRBV12-3 or TRBV12-4 and TRBJ2-3; D remains unclear. V was trimmed by 5 bases and J by 0 bases, leaving 6 bases between them. The CDR3 loop spans 13 amino acids.

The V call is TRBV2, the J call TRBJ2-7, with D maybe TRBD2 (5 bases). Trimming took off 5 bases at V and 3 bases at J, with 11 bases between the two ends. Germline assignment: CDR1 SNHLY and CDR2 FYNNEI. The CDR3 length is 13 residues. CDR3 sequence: CASSPDGGYEQYF. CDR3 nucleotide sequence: TGTGCCAGCAGTCCCGACGGAGGCTACGAGCAGTACTTC.

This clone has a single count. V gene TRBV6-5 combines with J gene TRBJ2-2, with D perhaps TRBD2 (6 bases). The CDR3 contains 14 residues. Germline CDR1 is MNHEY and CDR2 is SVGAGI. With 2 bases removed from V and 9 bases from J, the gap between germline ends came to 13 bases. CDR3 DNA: TGTGCCAGCAGTTACGGGTTGGGGGGTTGGGAGCTGTTTTTT. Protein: CASSYGLGGWELFF.

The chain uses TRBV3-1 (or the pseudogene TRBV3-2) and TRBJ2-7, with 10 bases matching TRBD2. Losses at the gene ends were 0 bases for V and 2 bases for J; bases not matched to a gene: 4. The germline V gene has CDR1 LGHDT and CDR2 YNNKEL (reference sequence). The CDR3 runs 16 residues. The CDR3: CASSQELAGAPYEQYF. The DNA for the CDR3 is TGTGCCAGCAGCCAAGAGCTAGCGGGGGCTCCCTACGAGCAGTACTTC.

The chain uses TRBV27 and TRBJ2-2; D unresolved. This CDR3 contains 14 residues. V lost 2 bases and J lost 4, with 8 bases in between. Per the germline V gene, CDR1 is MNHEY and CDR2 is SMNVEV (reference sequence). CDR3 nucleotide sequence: TGTGCCAGCAGTTTAGAAGGGCCCACCGGGGAGCTGTTTTTT. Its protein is CASSLEGPTGELFF.

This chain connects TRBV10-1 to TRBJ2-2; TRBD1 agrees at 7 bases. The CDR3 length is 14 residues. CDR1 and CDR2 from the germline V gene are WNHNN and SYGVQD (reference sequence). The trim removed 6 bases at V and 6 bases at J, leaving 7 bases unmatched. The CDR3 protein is CASRAQGQAGELFF. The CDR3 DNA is TGCGCCAGCAGGGCACAGGGGCAGGCCGGGGAGCTGTTTTTT.

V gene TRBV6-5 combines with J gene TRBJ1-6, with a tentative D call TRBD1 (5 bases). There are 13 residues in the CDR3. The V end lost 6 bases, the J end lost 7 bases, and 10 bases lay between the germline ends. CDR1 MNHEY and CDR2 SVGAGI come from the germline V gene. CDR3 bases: TGTGCCAGCAGACCCGAGGGGAATTCACCCCTCCACTTT. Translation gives CASRPEGNSPLHF.

In DNA, the CDR3 is TGTGCCAGCAGCCGACTCTTAACGGATGGCTACACCTTC. This translates into CASSRLLTDGYTF. The chain has TRBV3-1 (or the pseudogene TRBV3-2) and TRBJ1-2, with unresolved D. The V gene lost 4 bases and the J gene lost 6 bases, with 12 bases spanning the gap. Germline V gene lookup returns CDR1 LGHDT and CDR2 YNNKEL (reference sequence). The CDR3 is made up of 13 amino acids.

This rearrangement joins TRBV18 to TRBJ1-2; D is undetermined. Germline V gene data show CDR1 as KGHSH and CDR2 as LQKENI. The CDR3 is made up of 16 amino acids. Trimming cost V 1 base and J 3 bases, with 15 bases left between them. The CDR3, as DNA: TGTGCCAGCTCACCACTCGGGTCAGGAGGCTACTATGGCTACACCTTC. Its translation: CASSPLGSGGYYGYTF. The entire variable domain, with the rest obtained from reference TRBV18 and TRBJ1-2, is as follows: NAGVMQNPRHLVRRRGQEARLRCSPMKGHSHVYWYRQLPEEGLKFMVYLQKENIIDESGMPKERFSAEFPKEGPSILRIQQVVRGDSAAYFCASSPLGSGGYYGYTFGSGTRLTVV.

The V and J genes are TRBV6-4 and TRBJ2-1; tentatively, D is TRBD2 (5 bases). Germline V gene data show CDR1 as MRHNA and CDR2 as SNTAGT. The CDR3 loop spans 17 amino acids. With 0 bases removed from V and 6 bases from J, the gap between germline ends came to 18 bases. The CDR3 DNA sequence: TGTGCCAGCAGTGACTCGGGCCACCTTACTAGTATCAATGAGCAGTTCTTC. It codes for CASSDSGHLTSINEQFF.

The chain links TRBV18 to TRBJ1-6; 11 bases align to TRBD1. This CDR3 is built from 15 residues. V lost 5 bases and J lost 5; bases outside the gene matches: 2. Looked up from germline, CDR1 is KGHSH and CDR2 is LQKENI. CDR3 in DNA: TGTGCCAGCTCAGGGACAGGGGGAGATAATTCACCCCTCCACTTT. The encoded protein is CASSGTGGDNSPLHF.

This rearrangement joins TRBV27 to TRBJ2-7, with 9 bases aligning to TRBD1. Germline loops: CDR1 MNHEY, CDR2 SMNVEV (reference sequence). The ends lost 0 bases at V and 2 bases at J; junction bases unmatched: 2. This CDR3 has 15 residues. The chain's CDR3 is CASSLSTGGTYEQYF. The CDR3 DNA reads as TGTGCCAGCAGTTTATCGACAGGGGGGACCTACGAGCAGTACTTC.

CDR3 in amino acids: CASSSNVWGAEETQYF. The DNA for the CDR3 is TGTGCCAGCAGTTCCAATGTGTGGGGAGCCGAAGAGACCCAGTACTTC. The chain uses TRBV28 and TRBJ2-5, with D possibly being TRBD2 (5 bases). V was cut by 4 bases and J by 3 bases, with 18 bases left in between. The CDR3 sequence is 16 residues long. Germline values: CDR1 MDHEN, CDR2 SYDVKM. The full variable domain, rest sourced from reference TRBV28 and TRBJ2-5, is DVKVTQSSRYLVKRTGEKVFLECVQDMDHENMFWYRQDPGLGLRLIYFSYDVKMKEKGDIPEGYSVSREKKERFSLILESASTNQTSMYLCASSSNVWGAEETQYFGPGTRLLVL.

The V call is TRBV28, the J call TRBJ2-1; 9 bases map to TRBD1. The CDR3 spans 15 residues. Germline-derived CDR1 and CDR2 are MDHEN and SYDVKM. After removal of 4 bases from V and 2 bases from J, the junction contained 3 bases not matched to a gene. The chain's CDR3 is CASSSGTGTYNEQFF. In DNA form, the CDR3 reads TGTGCCAGCAGTTCCGGGACAGGGACCTACAATGAGCAGTTCTTC. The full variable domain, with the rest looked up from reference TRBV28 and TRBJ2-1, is DVKVTQSSRYLVKRTGEKVFLECVQDMDHENMFWYRQDPGLGLRLIYFSYDVKMKEKGDIPEGYSVSREKKERFSLILESASTNQTSMYLCASSSGTGTYNEQFFGPGTRLTVL.

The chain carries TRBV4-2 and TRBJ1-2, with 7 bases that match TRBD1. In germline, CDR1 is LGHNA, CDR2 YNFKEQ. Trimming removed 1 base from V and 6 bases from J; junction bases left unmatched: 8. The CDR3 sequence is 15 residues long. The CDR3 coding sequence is TGTGCCAGCAGCCAAGGTTCAGGGGGGAGGGATGGCTACACCTTC. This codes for CASSQGSGGRDGYTF.

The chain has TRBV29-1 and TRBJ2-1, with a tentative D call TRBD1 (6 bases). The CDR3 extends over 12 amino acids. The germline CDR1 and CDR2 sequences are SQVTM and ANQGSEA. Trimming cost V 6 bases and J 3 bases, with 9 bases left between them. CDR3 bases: TGCAGCGTGACAGGAGACTACAATGAGCAGTTCTTC. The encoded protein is CSVTGDYNEQFF.

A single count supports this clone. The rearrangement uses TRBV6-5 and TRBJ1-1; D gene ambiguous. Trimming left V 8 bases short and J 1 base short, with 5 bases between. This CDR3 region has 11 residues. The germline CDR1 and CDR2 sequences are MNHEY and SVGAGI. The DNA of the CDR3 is TGTGCCAGCTGGGGGAACACTGAAGCTTTCTTT. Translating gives CASWGNTEAFF.

The CDR3 DNA reads TGTGCCACCGGAAAGGGCGGGGATACGCAGTATTTT. It specifies CATGKGGDTQYF. The rearrangement joins TRBV24-1 to TRBJ2-3, with D possibly matching TRBD2 (5 bases). The germline V gene has CDR1 KGHDR and CDR2 SFDVKD. This CDR3 contains 12 residues. Trimming stripped 9 bases from V and 6 bases from J, with 12 bases between.

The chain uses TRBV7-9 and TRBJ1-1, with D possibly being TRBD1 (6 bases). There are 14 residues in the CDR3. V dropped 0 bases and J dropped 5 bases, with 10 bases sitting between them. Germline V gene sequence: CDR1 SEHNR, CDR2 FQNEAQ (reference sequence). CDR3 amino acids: CASSLAGGKTEAFF. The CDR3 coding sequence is TGTGCCAGCAGCTTAGCAGGGGGTAAGACTGAAGCTTTCTTT. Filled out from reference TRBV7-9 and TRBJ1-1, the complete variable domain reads DTGVSQNPRHKITKRGQNVTFRCDPISEHNRLYWYRQTLGQGPEFLTYFQNEAQLEKSRLLSDRFSAERPKGSFSTLEIQRTEQGDSAMYLCASSLAGGKTEAFFGQGTRLTVV.

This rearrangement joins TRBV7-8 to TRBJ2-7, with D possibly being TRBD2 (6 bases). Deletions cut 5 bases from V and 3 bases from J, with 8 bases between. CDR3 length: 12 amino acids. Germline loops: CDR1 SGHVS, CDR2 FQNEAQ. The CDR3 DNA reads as TGTGCCAGCAGCAGGGGAGGCTACGAGCAGTACTTC. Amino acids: CASSRGGYEQYF.

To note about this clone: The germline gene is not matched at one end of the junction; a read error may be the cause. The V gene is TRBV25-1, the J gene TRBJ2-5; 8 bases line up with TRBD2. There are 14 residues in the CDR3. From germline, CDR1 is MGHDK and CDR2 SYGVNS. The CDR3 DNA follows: TGCGGGCCAGGCGGGGGGCCATACCAAGAGACCCAGTACTTC. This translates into CGPGGGPYQETQYF. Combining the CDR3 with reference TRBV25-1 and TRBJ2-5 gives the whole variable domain EADIYQTPRYLVIGTGKKITLECSQTMGHDKMYWYQQDPGMELHLIHYSYGVNSTEKGDLSSESTVSRIRTEHFPLTLESARPSHTSQYLCGPGGGPYQETQYFGPGTRLLVL.

The CDR3 is CASSLGGQVYEQYF. The CDR3 nucleotides are TGCGCCAGCAGCTTGGGGGGGCAGGTCTACGAGCAGTACTTC. The chain has TRBV5-1 and TRBJ2-7; possibly TRBD1 for D (6 bases). Germline CDR1 and CDR2: SGHRS and YFSETQ. V dropped 0 bases and J dropped 3 bases, with 10 bases sitting between them. This CDR3 contains 14 residues.

The CDR3 DNA is TGTGCCAGTAGCCAACTTCGGGGGTACGAGCAGTACTTC. Its translation: CASSQLRGYEQYF. This chain links TRBV19 with TRBJ2-7; D might be TRBD2 (6 bases). The germline gives CDR1 LNHDA, CDR2 SQIVND (reference sequence). The CDR3 loop spans 13 amino acids. Trimming shortened V by 6 bases and J by 4 bases, and 13 bases separated the two germline ends. The full variable domain, in which reference TRBV19 and TRBJ2-7 provide the parts outside the CDR3, is DGGITQSPKYLFRKEGQNVTLSCEQNLNHDAMYWYRQDPGQGLRLIYYSQIVNDFQKGDIAEGYSVSREKKESFPLTVTSAQKNPTAFYLCASSQLRGYEQYFGPGTRLTVT.